The source of this T cell receptor beta chain is a study of shared clonotypes between healthy human individuals. Study in general: The study drew on a couple of women and three men aged 18 to 49 as donors.

Per the original methods: From ImmunoSEQ came sequences covering only the junction and carrying no quality scores, so filtering differed. Profiled with immunoSEQ multiplex PCR; TCRdb holds only in-frame clones, not every one. The V and J calls and clone size are taken from that table; D and trimming were inferred from the DNA. This sample carries about 2,500,000 clones, 90% to 95% of them seen once, and the ten largest clones take around 0.15%. Turning to this clone: Its antigen is currently unknown.

The CDR3 sequence is 15 residues long. The ends were cut back, 1 base at V and 1 base at J, with 11 bases in the middle. CDR1 and CDR2 from the germline V gene are GTSNPN and SVGIG (reference sequence). General study findings and limits: The naive CD4 repertoires of a handful of donors were compared, and about 5% of clonotypes were shared. Clonotype sharing among donors, it was expected, would be affected by sequencing depth.

V usage is TRBV30 and J usage is TRBJ1-5; D unclear. The receptor was isolated from a man aged 18 to 35 in good health. Sequenced: naive CD4+ T cells sorted from blood. The subset: CD45RA+ positively selected. CDR3 sequence: CAWSGSGISNQPQHF. CDR3 DNA: TGTGCCTGGAGTGGTTCCGGGATAAGCAATCAGCCCCAGCATTTT.